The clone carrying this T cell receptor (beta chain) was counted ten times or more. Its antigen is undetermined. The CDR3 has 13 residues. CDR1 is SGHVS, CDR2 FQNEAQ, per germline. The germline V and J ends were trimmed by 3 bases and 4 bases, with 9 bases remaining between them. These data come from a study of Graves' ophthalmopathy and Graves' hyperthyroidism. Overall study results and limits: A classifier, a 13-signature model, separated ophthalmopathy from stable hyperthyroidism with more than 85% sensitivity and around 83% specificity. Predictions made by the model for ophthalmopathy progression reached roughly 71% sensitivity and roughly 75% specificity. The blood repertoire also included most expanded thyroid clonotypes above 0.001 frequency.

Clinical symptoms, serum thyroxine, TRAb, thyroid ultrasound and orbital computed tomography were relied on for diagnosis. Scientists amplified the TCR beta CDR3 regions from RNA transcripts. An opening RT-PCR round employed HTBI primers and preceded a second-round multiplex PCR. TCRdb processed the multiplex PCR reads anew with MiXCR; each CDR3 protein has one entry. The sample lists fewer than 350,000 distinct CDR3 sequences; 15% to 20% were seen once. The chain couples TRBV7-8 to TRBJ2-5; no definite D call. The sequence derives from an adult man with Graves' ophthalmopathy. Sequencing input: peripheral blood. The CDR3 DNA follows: TGTGCCAGCAGCTTGGAGAGGACAGAGACCCAGTACTTC. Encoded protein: CASSLERTETQYF.